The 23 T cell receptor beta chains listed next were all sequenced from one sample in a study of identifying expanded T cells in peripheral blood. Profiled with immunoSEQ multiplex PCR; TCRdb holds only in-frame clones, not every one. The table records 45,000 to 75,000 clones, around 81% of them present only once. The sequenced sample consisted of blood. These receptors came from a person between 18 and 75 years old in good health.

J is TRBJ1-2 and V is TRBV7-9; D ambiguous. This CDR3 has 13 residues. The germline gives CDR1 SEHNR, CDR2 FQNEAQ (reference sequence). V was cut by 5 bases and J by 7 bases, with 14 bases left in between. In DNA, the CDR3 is TGTGCCAGCAGCCCAGCGGGAGGGTCTGGCTACACCTTC. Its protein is CASSPAGGSGYTF.

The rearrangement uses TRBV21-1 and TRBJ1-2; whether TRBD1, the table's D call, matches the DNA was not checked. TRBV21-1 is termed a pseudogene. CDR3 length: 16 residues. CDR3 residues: CASSNHRGHSRYGYTF. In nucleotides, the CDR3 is TGTGCCAGCAGCAACCACAGGGGGCATAGCAGGTATGGCTACACCTTC.

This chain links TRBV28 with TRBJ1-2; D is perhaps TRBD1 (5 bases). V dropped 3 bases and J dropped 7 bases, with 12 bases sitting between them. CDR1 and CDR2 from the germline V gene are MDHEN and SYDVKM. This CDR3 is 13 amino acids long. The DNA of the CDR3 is TGTGCCAGCAGTTTTAGGCAGGGTGGTGGCTACACCTTC. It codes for CASSFRQGGGYTF.

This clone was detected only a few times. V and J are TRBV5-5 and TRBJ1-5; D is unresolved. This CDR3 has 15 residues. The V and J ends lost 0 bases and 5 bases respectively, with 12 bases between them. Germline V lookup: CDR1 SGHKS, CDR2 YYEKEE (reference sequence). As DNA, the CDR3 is TGTGCCAGCAGCTTGGAGGATCCAGCCGATCAGCCCCAGCATTTT. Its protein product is CASSLEDPADQPQHF.

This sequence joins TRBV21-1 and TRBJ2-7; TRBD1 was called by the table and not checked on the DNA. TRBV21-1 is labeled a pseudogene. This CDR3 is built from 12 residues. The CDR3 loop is CASSSRIYEQYF. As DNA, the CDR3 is TGTGCCAGCAGCAGCAGGATTTACGAGCAGTACTTC.

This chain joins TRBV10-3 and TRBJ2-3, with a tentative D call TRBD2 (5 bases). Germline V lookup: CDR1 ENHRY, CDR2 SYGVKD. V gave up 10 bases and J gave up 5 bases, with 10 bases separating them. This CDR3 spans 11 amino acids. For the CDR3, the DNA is TGTGCCACACTAGGTTTAGATACGCAGTATTTT. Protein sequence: CATLGLDTQYF.

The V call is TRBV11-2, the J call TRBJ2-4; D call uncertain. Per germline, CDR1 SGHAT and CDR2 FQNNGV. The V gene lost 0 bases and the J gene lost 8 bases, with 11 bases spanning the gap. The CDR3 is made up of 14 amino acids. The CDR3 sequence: CASSLDWSADIQYF. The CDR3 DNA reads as TGTGCCAGCAGCTTAGATTGGTCCGCGGACATTCAGTACTTC.

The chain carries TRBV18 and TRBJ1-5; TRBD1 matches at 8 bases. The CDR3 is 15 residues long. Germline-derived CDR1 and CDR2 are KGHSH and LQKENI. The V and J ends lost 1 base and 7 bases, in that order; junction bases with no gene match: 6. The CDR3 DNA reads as TGTGCCAGCTCACCACAGGGGACAGGCACCCAGCCCCAGCATTTT. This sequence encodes CASSPQGTGTQPQHF. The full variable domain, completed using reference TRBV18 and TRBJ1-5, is NAGVMQNPRHLVRRRGQEARLRCSPMKGHSHVYWYRQLPEEGLKFMVYLQKENIIDESGMPKERFSAEFPKEGPSILRIQQVVRGDSAAYFCASSPQGTGTQPQHFGDGTRLSIL.

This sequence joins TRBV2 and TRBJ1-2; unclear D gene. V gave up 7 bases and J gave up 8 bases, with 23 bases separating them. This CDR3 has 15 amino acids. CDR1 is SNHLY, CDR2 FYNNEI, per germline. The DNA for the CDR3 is TGTGCCAGCATCCCAACGAGGCCGAGCCTACGGGGCTACACCTTC. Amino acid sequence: CASIPTRPSLRGYTF.

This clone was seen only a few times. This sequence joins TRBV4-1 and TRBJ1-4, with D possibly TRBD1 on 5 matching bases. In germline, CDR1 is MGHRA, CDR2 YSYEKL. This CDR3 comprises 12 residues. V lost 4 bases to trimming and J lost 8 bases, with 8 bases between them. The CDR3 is CASSLRGEKLFF. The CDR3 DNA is TGCGCCAGCAGCCTGCGGGGGGAAAAACTGTTTTTT.

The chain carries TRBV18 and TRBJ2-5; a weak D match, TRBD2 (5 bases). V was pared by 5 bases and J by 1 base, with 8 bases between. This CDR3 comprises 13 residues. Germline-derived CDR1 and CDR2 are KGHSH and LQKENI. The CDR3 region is CASSAGLQETQYF. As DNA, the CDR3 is TGTGCCAGCTCAGCCGGACTCCAAGAGACCCAGTACTTC.

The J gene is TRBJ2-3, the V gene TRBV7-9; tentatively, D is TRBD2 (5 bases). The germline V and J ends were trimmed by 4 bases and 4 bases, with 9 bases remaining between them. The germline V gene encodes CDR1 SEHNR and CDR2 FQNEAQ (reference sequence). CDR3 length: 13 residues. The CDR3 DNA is TGTGCCAGCAGCTCCCGGGGTTCAGATACGCAGTATTTT. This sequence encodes CASSSRGSDTQYF. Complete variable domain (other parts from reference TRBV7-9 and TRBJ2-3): DTGVSQNPRHKITKRGQNVTFRCDPISEHNRLYWYRQTLGQGPEFLTYFQNEAQLEKSRLLSDRFSAERPKGSFSTLEIQRTEQGDSAMYLCASSSRGSDTQYFGPGTRLTVL.

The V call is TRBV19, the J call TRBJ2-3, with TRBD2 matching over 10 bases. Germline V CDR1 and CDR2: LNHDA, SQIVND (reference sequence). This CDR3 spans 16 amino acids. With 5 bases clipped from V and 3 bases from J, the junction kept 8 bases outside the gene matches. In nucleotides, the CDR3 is TGTGCCAGTAGTCCCGCCCAGACTAGCGGGACAGATACGCAGTATTTT. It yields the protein CASSPAQTSGTDTQYF.

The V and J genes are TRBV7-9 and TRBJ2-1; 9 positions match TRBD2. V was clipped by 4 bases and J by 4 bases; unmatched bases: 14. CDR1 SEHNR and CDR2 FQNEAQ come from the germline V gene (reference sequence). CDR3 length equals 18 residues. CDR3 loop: CASSSASGRRGGYNEQFF. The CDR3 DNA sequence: TGTGCCAGCAGCTCCGCAAGCGGCAGGCGGGGGGGTTACAATGAGCAGTTCTTC.

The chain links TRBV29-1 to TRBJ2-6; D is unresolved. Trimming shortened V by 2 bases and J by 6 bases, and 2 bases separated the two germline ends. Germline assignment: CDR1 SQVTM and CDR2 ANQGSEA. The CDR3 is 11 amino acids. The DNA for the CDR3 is TGCAGCGTTGAATCGGCCAACGTCCTGACTTTC. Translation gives CSVESANVLTF.

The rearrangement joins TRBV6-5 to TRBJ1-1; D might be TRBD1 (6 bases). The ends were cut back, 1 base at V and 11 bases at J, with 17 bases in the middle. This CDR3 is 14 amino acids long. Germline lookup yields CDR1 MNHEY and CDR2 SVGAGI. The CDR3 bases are TGTGCCAGCAGTTACTTTCCCCAGGACAGCCGGGCTTTCTTT. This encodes CASSYFPQDSRAFF.

The CDR3 loop is CASSLTDDRGYTF. The CDR3, as DNA: TGTGCCAGCAGCTTAACCGACGACAGAGGCTACACCTTC. This rearrangement joins TRBV7-9 to TRBJ1-2, with D perhaps matching TRBD1 (5 bases). Germline V gene data show CDR1 as SEHNR and CDR2 as FQNEAQ (reference sequence). V lost 2 bases to trimming and J lost 8 bases, with 12 bases between them. This CDR3 contains 13 residues.

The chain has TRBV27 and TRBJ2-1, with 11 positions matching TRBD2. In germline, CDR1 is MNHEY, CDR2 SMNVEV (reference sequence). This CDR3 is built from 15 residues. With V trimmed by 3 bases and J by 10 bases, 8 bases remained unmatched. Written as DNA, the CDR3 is TGTGCCAGCAGTTTCGCTAGCGGGAGGAACAGGGAGCAGTTCTTC. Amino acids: CASSFASGRNREQFF.

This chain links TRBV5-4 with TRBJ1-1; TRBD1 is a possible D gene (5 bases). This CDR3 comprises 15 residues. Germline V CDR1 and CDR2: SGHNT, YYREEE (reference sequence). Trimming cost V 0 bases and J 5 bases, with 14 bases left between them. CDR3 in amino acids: CASSLVQGAGTEAFF. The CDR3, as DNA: TGTGCCAGCAGCTTGGTCCAGGGTGCGGGGACTGAAGCTTTCTTT.

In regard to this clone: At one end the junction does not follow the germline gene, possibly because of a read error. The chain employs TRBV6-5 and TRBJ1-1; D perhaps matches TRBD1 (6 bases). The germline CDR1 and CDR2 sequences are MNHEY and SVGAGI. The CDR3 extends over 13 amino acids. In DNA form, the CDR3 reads TGTGCCAGCAAAACCACAGGGAACGCTGAAGCTTTCTTT. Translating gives CASKTTGNAEAFF.

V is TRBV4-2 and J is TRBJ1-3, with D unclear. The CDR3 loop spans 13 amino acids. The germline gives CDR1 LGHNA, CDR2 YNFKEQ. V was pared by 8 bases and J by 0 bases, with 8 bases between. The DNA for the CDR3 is TGTGCCAGCCGGCGGAACTCTGGAAACACCATATATTTT. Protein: CASRRNSGNTIYF.

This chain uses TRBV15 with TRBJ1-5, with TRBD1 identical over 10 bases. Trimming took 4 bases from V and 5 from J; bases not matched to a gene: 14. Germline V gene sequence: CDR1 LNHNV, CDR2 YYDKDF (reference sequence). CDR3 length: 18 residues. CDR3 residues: CATSTGRDRGSNYQPQHF. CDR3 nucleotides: TGTGCCACCAGCACCGGCCGGGACAGGGGATCTAACTATCAGCCCCAGCATTTT. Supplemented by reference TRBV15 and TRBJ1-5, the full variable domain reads DAMVIQNPRYQVTQFGKPVTLSCSQTLNHNVMYWYQQKSSQAPKLLFHYYDKDFNNEADTPDNFQSRRPNTSFCFLDIRSPGLGDTAMYLCATSTGRDRGSNYQPQHFGDGTRLSIL.

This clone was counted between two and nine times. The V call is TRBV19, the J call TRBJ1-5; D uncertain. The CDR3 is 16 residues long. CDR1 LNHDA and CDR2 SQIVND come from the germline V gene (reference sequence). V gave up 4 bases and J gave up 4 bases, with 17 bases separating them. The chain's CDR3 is CASSTILDSRNQPQHF. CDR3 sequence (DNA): TGTGCCAGTAGTACCATCCTCGACTCACGGAATCAGCCCCAGCATTTT.